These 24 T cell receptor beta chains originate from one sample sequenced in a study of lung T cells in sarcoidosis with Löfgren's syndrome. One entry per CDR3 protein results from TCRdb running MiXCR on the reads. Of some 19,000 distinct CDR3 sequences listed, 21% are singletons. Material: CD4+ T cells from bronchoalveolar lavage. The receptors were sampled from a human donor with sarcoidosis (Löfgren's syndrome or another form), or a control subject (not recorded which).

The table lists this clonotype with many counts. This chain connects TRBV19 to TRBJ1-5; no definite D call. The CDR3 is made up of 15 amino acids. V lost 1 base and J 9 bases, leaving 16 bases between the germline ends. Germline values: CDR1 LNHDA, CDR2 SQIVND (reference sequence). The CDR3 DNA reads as TGTGCCAGTAGTATAGGGAGACCGGCTTTATGGCCCCAGCATTTT. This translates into CASSIGRPALWPQHF.

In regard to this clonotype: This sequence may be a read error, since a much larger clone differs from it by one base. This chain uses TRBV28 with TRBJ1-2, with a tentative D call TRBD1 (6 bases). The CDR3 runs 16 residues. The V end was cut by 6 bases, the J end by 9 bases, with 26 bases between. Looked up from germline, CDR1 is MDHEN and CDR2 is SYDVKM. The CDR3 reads CASSDKMGHWQDSYTF. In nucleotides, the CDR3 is TGTGCCAGCAGCGATAAAATGGGACACTGGCAGGATAGCTACACCTTC.

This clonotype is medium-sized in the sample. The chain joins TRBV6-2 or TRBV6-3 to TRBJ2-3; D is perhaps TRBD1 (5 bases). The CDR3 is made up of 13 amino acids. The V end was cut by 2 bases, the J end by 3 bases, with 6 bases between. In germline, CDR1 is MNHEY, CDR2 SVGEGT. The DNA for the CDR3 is TGTGCCAGCAGTTACGGGGCGACAGATACGCAGTATTTT. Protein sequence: CASSYGATDTQYF.

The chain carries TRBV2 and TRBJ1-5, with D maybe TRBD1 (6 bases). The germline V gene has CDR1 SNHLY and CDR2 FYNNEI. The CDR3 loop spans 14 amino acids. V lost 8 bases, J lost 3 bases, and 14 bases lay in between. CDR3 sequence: CASDEGQNNQPQHF. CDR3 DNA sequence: TGTGCCAGCGACGAAGGACAGAACAATCAGCCCCAGCATTTT.

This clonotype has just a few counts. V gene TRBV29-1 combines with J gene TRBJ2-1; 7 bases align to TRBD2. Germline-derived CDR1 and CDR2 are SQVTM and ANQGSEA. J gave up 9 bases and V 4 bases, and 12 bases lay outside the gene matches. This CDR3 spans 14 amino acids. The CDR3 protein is CSVVLRTRDGEQFF. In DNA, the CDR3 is TGCAGCGTTGTCCTCAGGACTAGGGATGGTGAGCAGTTCTTC.

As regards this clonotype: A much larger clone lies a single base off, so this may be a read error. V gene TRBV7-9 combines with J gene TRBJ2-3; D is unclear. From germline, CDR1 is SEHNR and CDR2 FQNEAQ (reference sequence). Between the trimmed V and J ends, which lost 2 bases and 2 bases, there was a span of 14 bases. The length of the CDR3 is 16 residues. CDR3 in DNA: TGTGCCAGCAGCTTATCTCTCGCCTGCGACACAGATACGCAGTATTTT. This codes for CASSLSLACDTDTQYF.

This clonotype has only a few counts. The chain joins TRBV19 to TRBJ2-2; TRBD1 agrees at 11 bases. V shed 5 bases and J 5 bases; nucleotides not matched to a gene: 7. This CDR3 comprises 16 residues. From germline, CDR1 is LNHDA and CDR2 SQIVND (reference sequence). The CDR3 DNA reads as TGTGCCAGTAGTGAGGACAGGGGGCGGTGGACCGGGGAGCTGTTTTTT. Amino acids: CASSEDRGRWTGELFF.

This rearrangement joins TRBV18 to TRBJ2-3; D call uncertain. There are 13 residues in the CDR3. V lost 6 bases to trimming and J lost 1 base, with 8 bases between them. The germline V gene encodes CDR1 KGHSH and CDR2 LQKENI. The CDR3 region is CASSQPGTDTQYF. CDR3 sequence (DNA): TGTGCCAGCTCGCAACCTGGCACAGATACGCAGTATTTT.

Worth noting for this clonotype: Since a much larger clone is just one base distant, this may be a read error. In DNA form, the CDR3 reads TGTGCCAGCAGCCTATGGAGCTACAATGAGCAGTTCTTC. Translation gives CASSLWSYNEQFF. The chain uses TRBV7-3 and TRBJ2-1; no reliable D call. Trimming took off 5 bases at V and 3 bases at J, with 8 bases between the two ends. CDR1 is SGHTA and CDR2 is FQGTGA in the germline V gene. CDR3 length: 13 amino acids.

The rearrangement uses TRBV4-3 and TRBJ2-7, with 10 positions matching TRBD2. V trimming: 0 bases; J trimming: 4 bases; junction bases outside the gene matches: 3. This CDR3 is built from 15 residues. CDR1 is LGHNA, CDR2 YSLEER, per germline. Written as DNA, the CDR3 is TGCGCCAGCAGCCAAGAGGCTAGCGGGAGTTACGAGCAGTACTTC. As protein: CASSQEASGSYEQYF.

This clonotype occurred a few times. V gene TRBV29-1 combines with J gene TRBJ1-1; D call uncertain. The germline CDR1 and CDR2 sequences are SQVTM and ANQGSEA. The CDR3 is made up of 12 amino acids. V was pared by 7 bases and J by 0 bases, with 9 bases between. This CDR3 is CSGRSMNTEAFF. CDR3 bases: TGCAGCGGACGCTCCATGAACACTGAAGCTTTCTTT.

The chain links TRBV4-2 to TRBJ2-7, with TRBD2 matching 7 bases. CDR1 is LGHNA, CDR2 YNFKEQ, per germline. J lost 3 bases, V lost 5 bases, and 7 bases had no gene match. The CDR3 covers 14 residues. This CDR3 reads CASSASGVVYEQYF. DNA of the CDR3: TGTGCCAGCAGCGCTAGCGGAGTGGTCTACGAGCAGTACTTC.

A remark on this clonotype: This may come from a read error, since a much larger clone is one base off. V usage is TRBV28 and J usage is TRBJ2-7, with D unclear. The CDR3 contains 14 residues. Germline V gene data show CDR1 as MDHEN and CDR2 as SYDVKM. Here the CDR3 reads CASRPEYYSYEQHF. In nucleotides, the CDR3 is TGTGCCAGCCGCCCGGAGTACTACTCCTACGAGCAGCACTTC.

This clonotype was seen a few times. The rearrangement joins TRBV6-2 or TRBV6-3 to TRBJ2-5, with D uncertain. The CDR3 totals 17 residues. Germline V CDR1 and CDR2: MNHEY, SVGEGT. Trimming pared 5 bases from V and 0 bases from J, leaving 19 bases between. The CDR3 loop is CASSHPWATRNQETQYF. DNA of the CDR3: TGTGCCAGCAGTCACCCCTGGGCTACCCGGAACCAAGAGACCCAGTACTTC.

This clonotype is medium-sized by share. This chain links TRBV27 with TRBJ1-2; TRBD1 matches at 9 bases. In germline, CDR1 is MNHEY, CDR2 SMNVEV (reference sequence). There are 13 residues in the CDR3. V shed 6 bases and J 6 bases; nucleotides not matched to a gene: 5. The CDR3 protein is CASRVTGGHGYTF. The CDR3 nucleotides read TGTGCCAGCAGAGTGACAGGGGGACATGGCTACACCTTC.

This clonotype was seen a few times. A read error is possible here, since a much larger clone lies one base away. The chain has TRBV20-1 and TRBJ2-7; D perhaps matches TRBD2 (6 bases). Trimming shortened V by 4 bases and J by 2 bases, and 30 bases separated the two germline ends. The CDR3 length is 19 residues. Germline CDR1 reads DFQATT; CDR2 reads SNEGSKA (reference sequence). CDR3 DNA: TGCAGTGCTACCTATCTCATAGCGGAAGGTACCCTCCAACCCTACGAGCAGTACTTC. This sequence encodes CSATYLIAEGTLQPYEQYF.

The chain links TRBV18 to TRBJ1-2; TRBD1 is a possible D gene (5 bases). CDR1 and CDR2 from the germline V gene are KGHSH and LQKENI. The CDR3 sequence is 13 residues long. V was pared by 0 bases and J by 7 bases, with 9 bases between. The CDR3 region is CASSPPLDSGYTF. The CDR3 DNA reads TGTGCCAGCTCACCACCACTAGACAGTGGCTACACCTTC.

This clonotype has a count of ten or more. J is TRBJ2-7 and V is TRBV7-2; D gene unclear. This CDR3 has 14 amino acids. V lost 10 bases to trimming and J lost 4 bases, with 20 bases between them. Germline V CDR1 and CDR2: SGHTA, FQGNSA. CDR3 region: CATQRQAASYEQYF. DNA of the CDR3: TGTGCCACCCAAAGGCAGGCCGCTTCTTACGAGCAGTACTTC.

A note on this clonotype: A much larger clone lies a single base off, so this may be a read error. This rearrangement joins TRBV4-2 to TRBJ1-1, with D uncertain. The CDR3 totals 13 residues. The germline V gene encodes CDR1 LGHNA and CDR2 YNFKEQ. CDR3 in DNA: TGTGCCAGCAGCCAAGTGGGCCTGACTGAAGCTCTCTTT. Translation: CASSQVGLTEALF.

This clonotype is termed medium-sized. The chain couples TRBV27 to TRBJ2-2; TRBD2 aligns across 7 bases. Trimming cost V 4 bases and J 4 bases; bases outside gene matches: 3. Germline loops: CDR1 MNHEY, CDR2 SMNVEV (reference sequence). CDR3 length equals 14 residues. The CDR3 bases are TGTGCCAGCAGTTACCCTAGCGGCACCGGGGAGCTGTTTTTT. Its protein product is CASSYPSGTGELFF.

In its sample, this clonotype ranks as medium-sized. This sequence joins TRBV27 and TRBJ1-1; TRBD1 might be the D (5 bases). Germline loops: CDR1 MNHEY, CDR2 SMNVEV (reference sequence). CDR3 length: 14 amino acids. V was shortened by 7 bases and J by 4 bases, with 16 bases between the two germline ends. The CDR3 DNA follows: TGTGCCAGCAATTGGGGCGCGGAGAGCACTGAAGCTTTCTTT. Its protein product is CASNWGAESTEAFF.

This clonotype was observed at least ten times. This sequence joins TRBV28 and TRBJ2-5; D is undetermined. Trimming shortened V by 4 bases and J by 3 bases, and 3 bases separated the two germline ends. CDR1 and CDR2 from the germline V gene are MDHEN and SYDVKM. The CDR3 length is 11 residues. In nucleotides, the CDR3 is TGTGCCAGCAGTTCAGAAGAGACCCAGTACTTC. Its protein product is CASSSEETQYF.

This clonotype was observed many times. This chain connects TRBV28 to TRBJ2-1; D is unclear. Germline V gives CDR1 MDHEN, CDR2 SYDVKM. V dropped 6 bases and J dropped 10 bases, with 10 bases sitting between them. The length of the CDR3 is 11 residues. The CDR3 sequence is CASRVAVEQFF. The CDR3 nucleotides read TGTGCCAGCAGGGTTGCGGTAGAGCAGTTCTTC.

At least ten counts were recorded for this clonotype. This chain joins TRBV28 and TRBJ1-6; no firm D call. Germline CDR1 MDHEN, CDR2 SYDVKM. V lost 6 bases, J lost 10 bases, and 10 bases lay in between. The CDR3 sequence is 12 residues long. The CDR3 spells CASSLVGSPLHF. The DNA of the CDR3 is TGTGCCAGCAGCTTAGTTGGGTCACCCCTCCACTTT.